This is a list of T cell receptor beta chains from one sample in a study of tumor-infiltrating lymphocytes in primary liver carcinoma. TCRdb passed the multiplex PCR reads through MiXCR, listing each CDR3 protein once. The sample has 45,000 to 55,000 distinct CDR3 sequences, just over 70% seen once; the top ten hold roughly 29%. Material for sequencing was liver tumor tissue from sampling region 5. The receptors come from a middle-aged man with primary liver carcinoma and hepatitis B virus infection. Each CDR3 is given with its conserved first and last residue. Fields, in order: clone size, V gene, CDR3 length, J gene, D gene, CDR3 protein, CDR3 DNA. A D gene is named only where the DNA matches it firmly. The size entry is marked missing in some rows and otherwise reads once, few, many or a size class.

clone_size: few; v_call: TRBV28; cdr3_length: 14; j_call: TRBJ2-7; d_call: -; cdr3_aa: CASSSASSSDEQYF; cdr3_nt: TGTGCCAGCAGTTCAGCCAGTTCCTCGGACGAGCAGTACTTC
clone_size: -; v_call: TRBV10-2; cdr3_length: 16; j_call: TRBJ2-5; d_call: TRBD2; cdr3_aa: CPSSSGTSGGQETQYF; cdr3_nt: TGCCCCAGCAGCAGCGGGACTAGCGGGGGGCAAGAGACCCAGTACTTC
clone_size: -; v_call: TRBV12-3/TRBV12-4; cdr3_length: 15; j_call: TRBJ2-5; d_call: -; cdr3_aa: CASSALELAGETQYF; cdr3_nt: TGTGCCAGTAGTGCCCTCGAACTAGCAGGGGAGACCCAGTATTTC
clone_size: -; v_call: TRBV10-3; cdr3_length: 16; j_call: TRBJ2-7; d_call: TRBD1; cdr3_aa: CAISALPPGQGFEQYF; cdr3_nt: TGTGCCATCAGTGCCCTTCCCCCGGGACAGGGGTTCGAGCAGTACTTC
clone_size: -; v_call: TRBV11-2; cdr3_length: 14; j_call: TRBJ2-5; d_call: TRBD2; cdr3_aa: CASGTSGSQETQYF; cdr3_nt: TGTGCCAGTGGGACTAGCGGATCCCAAGAGACCCAGTACTTC
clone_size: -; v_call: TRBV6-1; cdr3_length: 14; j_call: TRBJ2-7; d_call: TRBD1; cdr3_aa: CANSQAGTDYEQYF; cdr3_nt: TGTGCCAACAGCCAAGCCGGGACAGATTACGAGCAGTACTTC
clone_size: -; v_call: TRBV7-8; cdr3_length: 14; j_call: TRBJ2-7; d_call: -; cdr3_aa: CASSLEISFNEQYF; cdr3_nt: TGTGCCAGCAGCTTAGAGATAAGCTTTAACGAGCAGTACTTC
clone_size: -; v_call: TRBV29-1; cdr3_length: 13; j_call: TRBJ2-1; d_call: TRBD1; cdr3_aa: CIIGTEGYNEQFF; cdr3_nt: TGCATCATCGGGACAGAGGGATATAATGAGCAGTTCTTC
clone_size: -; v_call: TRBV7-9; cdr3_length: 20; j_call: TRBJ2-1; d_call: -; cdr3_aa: CSSSLAPGASGSSSYNEQFF; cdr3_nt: TGTTCCAGCAGCCTAGCGCCGGGGGCTAGCGGTAGCAGCTCCTACAATGAGCAGTTCTTC
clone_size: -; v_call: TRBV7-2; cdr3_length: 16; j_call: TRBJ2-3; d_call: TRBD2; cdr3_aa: CASSRVAGAFVDTQYF; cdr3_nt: TGTGCCAGTTCAAGGGTAGCGGGAGCGTTCGTAGATACGCAGTATTTT
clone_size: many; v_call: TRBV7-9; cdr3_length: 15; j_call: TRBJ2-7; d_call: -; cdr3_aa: CASSLDSTTGREQYF; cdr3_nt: TGTGCCAGCAGCTTAGATAGCACTACCGGGCGGGAGCAGTACTTC
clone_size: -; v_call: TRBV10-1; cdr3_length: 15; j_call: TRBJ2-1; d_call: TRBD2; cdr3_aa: CASNGKRDSYNEQFF; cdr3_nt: TGCGCCAGCAATGGGAAGCGGGATTCCTACAATGAGCAGTTCTTC
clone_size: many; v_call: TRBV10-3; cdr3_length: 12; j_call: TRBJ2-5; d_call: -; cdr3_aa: CAISTGQETQYF; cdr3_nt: TGTGCCATCAGCACAGGTCAAGAGACCCAGTACTTC
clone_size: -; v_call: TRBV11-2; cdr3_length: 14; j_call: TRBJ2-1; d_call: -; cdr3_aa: CASSSATGGNEQFF; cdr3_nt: TGCGCCAGCAGCTCCGCTACAGGCGGTAATGAGCAGTTCTTT
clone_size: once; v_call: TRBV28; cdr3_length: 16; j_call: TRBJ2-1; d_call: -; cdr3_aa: CASGLVGFRTFGRKFF; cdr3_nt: TGTGCCAGCGGTTTGGTAGGCTTTCGGACATTTGGCAGGAAGTTCTTC